Included here is one T cell receptor beta chain sequence, with context. TCRdb's table, derived via immunoSEQ multiplex PCR, lists solely in-frame clones and lacks some. This sample has roughly 290,000 clones, with 75% to 95% found just once. Seattle patients were enrolled while actively infected and followed longitudinally. The data were taken from a study of blood T cell repertoires in COVID-19. On the study more broadly: From T cells, B-cell-depleted T cells, or PBMCs came the material, which was cDNA or gDNA.

The TCR was taken from a woman aged 25 to 39 with COVID-19, enrolled during active disease. The sequenced sample was peripheral blood.

CDR3 sequence (DNA): TGCGCCAGCGGTATACAGGTTCCTGAGCAGTTCTTC. The encoded protein is CASGIQVPEQFF. The rearrangement links TRBV10-2 to TRBJ2-1; a weak D match, TRBD1 (5 bases). This CDR3 spans 12 amino acids. Germline CDR1 reads WSHSY; CDR2 reads SAAADI. With 8 bases removed from V and 9 bases from J, the gap between germline ends came to 14 bases.